This T cell receptor (beta chain) was identified in a study of blood T cell repertoires in COVID-19. Sequenced by immunoSEQ multiplex PCR; TCRdb stores in-frame clones only, minus some. The sample lists hundreds of thousands of clones, approximately 86% occurring once. This clone has only one observation. The CDR3 loop spans 15 amino acids. Germline loops: CDR1 LNHDA, CDR2 SQIVND (reference sequence). With 3 bases clipped from V and 8 bases from J, the junction kept 8 bases outside the gene matches. The sequence was obtained from a woman between 18 and 29 years old who had recovered from COVID-19. The sample comprised PBMCs or T cells enriched from blood (not recorded which). The chain employs TRBV19 and TRBJ2-1, with 9 bases fitting TRBD2. CDR3 in amino acids: CASSITSGLGDEQFF. As DNA, the CDR3 is TGTGCCAGTAGTATTACTAGCGGGTTGGGTGATGAGCAGTTCTTC.